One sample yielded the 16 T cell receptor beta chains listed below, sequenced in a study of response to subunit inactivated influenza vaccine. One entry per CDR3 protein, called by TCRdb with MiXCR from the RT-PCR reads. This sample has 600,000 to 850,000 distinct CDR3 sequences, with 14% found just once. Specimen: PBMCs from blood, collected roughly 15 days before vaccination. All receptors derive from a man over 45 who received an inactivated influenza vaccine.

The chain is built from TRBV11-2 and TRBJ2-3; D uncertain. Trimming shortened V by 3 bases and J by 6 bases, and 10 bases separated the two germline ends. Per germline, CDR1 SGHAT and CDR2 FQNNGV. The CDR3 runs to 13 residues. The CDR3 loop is CASSFGDGDTQYF. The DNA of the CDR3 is TGTGCCAGCAGCTTTGGAGATGGGGATACGCAGTATTTT.

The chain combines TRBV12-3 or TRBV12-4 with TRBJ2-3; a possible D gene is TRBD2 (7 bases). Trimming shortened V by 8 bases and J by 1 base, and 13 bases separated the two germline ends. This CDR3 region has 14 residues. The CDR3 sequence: CASRRGRGTDTQYF. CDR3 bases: TGTGCCAGCCGGCGGGGGCGGGGCACAGATACGCAGTATTTT.

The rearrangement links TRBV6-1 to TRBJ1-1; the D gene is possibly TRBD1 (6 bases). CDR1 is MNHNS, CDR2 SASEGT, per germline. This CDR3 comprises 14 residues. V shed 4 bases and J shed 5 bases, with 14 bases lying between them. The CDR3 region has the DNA TGTGCCAGCAGTGTAGGGGGGGCCCGTACTGAAGCTTTCTTT. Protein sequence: CASSVGGARTEAFF.

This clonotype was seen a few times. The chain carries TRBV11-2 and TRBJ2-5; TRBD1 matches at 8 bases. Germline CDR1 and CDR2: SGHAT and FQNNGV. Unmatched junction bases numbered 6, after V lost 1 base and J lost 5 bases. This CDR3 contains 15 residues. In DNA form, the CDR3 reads TGTGCCAGCAGCTTAGCGTCAGGGGGCTGGGAGACCCAGTACTTC. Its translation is CASSLASGGWETQYF.

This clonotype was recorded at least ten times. Here the CDR3 DNA reads TGTGCCAGCACCCAGACTCCGAGCTCCTACAATGAGCAGTTCTTC. It is translated as CASTQTPSSYNEQFF. The chain is built from TRBV28 and TRBJ2-1; D remains ambiguous. The germline V gene encodes CDR1 MDHEN and CDR2 SYDVKM. Trimming shortened V by 7 bases and J by 0 bases, and 13 bases separated the two germline ends. The CDR3 has 15 amino acids.

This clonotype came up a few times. The CDR3 protein is CSALRGPSNEQFF. CDR3 sequence (DNA): TGCAGTGCTCTCCGGGGCCCTTCCAATGAGCAGTTCTTC. This sequence joins TRBV20-1 and TRBJ2-1; D might be TRBD1 or TRBD2, each matching 5 bases. CDR1 is DFQATT and CDR2 is SNEGSKA in the germline V gene (reference sequence). The CDR3 is 13 amino acids. V lost 5 bases and J 6 bases, leaving 14 bases between the germline ends.

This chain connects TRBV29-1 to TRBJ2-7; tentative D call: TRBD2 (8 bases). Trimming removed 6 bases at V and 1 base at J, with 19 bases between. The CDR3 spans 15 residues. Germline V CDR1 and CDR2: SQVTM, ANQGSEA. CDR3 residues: CSVQGTSLSSYEQYF. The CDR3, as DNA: TGCAGCGTACAGGGGACTAGTTTGAGTTCCTACGAGCAGTACTTC.

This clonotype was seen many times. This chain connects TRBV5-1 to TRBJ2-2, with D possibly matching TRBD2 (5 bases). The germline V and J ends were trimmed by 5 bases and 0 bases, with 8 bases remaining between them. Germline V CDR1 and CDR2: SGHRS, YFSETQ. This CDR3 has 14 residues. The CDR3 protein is CASRRVANTGELFF. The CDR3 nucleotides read TGCGCCAGCAGGAGGGTAGCGAACACCGGGGAGCTGTTTTTT.

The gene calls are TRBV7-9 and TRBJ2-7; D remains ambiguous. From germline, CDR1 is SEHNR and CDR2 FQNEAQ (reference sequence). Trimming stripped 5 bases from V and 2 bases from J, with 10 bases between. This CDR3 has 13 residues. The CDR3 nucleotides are TGTGCCAGCAGCAATCGAGGTACCTACGAGCAGTACTTC. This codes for CASSNRGTYEQYF. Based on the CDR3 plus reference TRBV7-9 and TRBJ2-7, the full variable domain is DTGVSQNPRHKITKRGQNVTFRCDPISEHNRLYWYRQTLGQGPEFLTYFQNEAQLEKSRLLSDRFSAERPKGSFSTLEIQRTEQGDSAMYLCASSNRGTYEQYFGPGTRLTVT.

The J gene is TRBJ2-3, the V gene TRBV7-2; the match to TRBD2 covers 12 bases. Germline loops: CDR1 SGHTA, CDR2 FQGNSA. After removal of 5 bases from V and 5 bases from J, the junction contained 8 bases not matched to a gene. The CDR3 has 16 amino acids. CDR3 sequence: CASSTTSGSGIDTQYF. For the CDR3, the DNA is TGTGCCAGCAGCACGACTAGCGGGAGTGGTATAGATACGCAGTATTTT.

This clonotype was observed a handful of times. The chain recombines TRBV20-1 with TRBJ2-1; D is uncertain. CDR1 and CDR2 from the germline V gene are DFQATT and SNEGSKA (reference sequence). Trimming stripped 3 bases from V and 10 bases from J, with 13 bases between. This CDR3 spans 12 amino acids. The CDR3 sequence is CSARDDHLEQFF. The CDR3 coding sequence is TGCAGTGCTAGGGACGACCATCTCGAGCAGTTCTTC.

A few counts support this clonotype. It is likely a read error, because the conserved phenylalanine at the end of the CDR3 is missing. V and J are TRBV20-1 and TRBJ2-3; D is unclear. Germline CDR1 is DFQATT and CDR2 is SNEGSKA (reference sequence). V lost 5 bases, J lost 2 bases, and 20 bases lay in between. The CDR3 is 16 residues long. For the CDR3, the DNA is TGCAGTGCTCCGGATCGGCACACCATCTACACAGATACGCAGTATATT. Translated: CSAPDRHTIYTDTQYI.

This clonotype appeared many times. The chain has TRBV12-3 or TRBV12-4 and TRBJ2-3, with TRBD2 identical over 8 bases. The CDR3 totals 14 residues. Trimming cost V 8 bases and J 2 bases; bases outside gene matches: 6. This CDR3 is CASVAGQTTDTQYF. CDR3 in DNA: TGTGCCAGCGTAGCGGGACAAACCACAGATACGCAGTATTTT.

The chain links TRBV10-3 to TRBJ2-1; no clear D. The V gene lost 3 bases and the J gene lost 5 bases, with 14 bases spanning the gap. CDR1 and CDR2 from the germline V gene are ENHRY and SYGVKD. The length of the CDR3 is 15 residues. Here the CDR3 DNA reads TGTGCCATCAGTGACCCGAAAGGCCTGAACAATGAGCAGTTCTTC. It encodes CAISDPKGLNNEQFF.

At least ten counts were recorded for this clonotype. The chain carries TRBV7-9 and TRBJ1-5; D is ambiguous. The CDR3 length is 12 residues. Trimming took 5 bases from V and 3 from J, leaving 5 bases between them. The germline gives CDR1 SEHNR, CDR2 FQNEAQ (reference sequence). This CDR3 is CASSRNNQPQHF. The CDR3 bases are TGTGCCAGCAGCAGAAACAATCAGCCCCAGCATTTT.

The CDR3 sequence is CASSQRGSSYNSPLHF. The CDR3 coding sequence is TGTGCCAGCAGCCAACGGGGGAGCTCCTATAATTCACCCCTCCACTTT. The genes are TRBV3-1 and TRBJ1-6, with TRBD1 as a possible D gene (5 bases). The CDR3 consists of 16 residues. The germline gives CDR1 LGHDT, CDR2 YNNKEL (reference sequence). V was shortened by 2 bases and J by 0 bases, with 8 bases between the two germline ends.